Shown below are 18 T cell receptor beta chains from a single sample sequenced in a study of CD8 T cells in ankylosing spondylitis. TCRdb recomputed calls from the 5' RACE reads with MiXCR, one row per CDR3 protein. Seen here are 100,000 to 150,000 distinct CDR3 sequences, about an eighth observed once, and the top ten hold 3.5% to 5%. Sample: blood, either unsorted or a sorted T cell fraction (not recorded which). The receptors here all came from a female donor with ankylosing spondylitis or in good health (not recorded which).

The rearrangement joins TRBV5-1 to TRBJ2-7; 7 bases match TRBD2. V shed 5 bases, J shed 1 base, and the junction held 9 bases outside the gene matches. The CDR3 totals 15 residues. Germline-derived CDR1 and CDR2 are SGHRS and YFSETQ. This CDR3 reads CASSFGVAGSYEQYF. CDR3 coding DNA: TGCGCCAGCAGTTTCGGAGTAGCGGGTTCCTACGAGCAGTACTTC. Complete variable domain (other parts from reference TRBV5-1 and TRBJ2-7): KAGVTQTPRYLIKTRGQQVTLSCSPISGHRSVSWYQQTPGQGLQFLFEYFSETQRNKGNFPGRFSGRQFSNSRSEMNVSTLELGDSALYLCASSFGVAGSYEQYFGPGTRLTVT.

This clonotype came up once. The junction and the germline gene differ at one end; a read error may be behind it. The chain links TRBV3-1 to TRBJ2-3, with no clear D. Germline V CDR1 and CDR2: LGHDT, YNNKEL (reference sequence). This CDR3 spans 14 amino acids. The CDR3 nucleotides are TGTGCCAGCAGTCAAGATCTGGTAGAGCACGCGCAGTATTTT. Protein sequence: CASSQDLVEHAQYF.

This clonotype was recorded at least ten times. CDR3 nucleotides: TGCAGTGCTAGCGGGGGGGCCTGGGAGCAGTTCTTC. This sequence encodes CSASGGAWEQFF. The rearrangement uses TRBV20-1 and TRBJ2-1, with 8 bases that match TRBD2. This CDR3 contains 12 residues. Germline CDR1 reads DFQATT; CDR2 reads SNEGSKA (reference sequence). The V and J ends lost 3 bases and 10 bases, in that order; junction bases with no gene match: 5.

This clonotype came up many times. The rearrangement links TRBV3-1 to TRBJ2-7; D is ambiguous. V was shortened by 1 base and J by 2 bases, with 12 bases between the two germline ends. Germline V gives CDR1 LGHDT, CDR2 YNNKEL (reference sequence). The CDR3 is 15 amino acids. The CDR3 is CASSQAPGITYEQYF. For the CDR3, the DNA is TGTGCCAGCAGCCAAGCCCCCGGTATAACCTACGAGCAGTACTTC.

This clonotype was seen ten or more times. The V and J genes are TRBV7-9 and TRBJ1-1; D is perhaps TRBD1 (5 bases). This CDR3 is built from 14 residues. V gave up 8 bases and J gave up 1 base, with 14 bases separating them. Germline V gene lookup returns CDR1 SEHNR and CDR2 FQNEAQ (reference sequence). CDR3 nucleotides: TGTGCCAGCGGGATTGGGGGGTCGAACACTGAAGCTTTCTTT. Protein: CASGIGGSNTEAFF.

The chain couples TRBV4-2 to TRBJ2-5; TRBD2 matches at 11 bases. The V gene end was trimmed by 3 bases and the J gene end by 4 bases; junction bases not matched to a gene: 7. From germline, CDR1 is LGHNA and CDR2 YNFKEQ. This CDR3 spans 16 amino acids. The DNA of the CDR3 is TGTGCCAGCAGCCACTCACTAGCGGGAGATCGAGAGACCCAGTACTTC. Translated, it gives CASSHSLAGDRETQYF.

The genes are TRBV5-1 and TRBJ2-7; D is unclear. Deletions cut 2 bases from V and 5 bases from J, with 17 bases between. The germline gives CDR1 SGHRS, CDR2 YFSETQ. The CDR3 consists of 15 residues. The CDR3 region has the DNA TGCGCCAGCAGCTTAAATAGGCCCTCGGATAACGAGCAGTACTTC. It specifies CASSLNRPSDNEQYF.

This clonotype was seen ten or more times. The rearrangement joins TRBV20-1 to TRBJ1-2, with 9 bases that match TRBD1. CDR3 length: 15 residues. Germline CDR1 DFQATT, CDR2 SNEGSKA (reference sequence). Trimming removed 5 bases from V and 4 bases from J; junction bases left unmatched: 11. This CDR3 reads CSAPRGPGQGYGYTF. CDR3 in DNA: TGCAGTGCTCCGAGGGGGCCGGGACAGGGCTATGGCTACACCTTC.

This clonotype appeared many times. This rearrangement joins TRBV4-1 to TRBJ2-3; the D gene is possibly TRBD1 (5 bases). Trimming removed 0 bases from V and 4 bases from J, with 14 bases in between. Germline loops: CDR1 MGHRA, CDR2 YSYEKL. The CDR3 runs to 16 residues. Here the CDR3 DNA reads TGCGCCAGCAGCCAAGATCCTCGAACAGGCGCAGATACGCAGTATTTT. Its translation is CASSQDPRTGADTQYF.

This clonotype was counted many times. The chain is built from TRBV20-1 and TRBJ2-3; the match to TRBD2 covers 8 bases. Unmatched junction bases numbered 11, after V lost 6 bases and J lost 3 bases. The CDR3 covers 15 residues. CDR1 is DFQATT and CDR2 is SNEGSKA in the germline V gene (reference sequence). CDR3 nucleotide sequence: TGCAGTGCCCCGCCCGCGGGGGGCTTGACAGATACGCAGTATTTT. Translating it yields CSAPPAGGLTDTQYF.

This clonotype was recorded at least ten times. The CDR3: CASSPKRQPGELFF. CDR3 in DNA: TGTGCCAGCAGCCCAAAGAGACAGCCCGGGGAGCTGTTTTTT. The chain combines TRBV6-1 with TRBJ2-2, with a tentative D call TRBD1 (5 bases). The germline gives CDR1 MNHNS, CDR2 SASEGT. The CDR3 is 14 residues long. V was trimmed by 6 bases and J by 6 bases, leaving 14 bases between them.

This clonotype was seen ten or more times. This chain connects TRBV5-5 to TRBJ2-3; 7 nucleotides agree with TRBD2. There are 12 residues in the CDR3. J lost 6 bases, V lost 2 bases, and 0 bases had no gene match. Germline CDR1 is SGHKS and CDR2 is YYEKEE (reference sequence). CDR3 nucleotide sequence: TGTGCCAGCAGCTTAGCGGGGGATACGCAGTATTTT. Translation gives CASSLAGDTQYF.

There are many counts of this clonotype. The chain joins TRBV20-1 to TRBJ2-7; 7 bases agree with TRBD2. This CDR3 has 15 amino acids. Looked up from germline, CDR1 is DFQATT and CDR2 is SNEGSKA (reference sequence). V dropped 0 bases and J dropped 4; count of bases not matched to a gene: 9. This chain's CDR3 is CSARDQLAANYEQYF. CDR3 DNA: TGCAGTGCTAGAGATCAGCTAGCGGCGAATTACGAGCAGTACTTC.

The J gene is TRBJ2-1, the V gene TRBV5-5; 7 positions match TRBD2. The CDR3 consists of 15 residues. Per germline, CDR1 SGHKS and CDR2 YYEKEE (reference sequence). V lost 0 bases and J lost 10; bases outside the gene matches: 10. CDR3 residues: CASSLEGGSGLEQFF. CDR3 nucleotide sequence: TGTGCCAGCAGCTTGGAGGGAGGTTCGGGACTAGAGCAGTTCTTC.

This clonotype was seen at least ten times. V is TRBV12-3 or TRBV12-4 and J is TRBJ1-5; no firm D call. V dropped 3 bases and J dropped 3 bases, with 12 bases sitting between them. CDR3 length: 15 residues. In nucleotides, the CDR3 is TGTGCCAGCAGTTTGGGCATGGGTAACAATCAGCCCCAGCATTTT. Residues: CASSLGMGNNQPQHF.

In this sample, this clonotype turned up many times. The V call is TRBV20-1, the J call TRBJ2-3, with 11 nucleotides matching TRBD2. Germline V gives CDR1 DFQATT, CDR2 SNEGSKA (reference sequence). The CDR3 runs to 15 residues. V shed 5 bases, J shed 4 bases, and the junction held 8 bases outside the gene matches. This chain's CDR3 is CSARFSGGASDTQYF. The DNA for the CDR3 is TGCAGTGCTCGCTTTAGCGGGGGGGCATCAGATACGCAGTATTTT.

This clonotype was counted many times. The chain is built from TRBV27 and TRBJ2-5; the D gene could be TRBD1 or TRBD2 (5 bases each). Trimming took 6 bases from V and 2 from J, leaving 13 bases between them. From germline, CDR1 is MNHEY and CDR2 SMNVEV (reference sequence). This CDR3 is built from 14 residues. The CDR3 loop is CASSFGATQETQYF. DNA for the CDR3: TGTGCCAGCAGCTTCGGGGCCACACAAGAGACCCAGTACTTC.

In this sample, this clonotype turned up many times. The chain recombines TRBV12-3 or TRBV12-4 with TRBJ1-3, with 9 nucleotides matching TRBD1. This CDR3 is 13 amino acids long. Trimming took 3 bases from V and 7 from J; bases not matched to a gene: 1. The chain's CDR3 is CASSFGTGNTIYF. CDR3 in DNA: TGTGCCAGCAGTTTCGGGACAGGGAACACCATATATTTT.